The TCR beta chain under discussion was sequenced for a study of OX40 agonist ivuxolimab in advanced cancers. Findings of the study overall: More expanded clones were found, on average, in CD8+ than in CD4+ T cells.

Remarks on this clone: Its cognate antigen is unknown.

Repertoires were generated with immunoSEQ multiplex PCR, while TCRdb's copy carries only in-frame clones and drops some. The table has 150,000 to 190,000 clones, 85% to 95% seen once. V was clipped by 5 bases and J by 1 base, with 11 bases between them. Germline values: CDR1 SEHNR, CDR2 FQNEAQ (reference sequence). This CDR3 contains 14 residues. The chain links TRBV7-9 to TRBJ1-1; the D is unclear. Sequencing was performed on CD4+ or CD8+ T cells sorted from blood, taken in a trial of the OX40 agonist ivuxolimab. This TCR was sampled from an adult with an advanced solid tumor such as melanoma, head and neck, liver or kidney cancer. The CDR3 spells CASSPSGSNTEAFF. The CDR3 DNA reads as TGTGCCAGCAGCCCCAGCGGCTCGAACACTGAAGCTTTCTTT.